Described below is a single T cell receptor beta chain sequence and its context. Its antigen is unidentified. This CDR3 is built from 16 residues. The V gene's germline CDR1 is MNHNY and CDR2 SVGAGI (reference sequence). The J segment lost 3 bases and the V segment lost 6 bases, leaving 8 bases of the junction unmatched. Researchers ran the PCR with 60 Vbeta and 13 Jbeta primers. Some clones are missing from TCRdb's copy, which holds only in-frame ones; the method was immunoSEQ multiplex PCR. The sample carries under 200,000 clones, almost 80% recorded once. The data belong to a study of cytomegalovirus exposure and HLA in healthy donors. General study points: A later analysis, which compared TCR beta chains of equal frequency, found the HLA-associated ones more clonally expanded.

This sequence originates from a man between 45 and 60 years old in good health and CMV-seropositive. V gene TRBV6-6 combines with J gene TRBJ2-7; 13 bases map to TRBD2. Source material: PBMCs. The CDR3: CASSSHGLAGDYEQYF. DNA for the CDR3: TGTGCCAGCAGCTCGCATGGACTAGCGGGGGACTACGAGCAGTACTTC.